The 20 T cell receptor beta chains below come from one sample, sequenced in a study of T-cell reconstitution after alpha-beta-depleted transplantation in children. Unique molecular identifiers featured in how the TCRbeta library was prepared. TCRdb itself ran the PCR reads through MiXCR, one entry per CDR3 protein. The sample has 450,000 to 600,000 distinct CDR3 sequences; approximately 16% are singletons. Sequenced here: PBMCs from the stem cell graft donor, sampled from the stem cell graft. The receptor source for this set is a human donor who donated a stem cell graft to a child with acute lymphoblastic leukemia.

The rearrangement links TRBV27 to TRBJ2-1, with TRBD2 matching over 7 bases. J was trimmed by 2 bases and V by 4 bases; bases with no gene match: 5. This CDR3 comprises 15 residues. The germline V gene has CDR1 MNHEY and CDR2 SMNVEV (reference sequence). CDR3 loop: CASSWGLAAYNEQFF. The CDR3 DNA sequence: TGTGCCAGCAGTTGGGGTCTAGCGGCCTACAATGAGCAGTTCTTC.

This clonotype was counted a few times. The chain carries TRBV18 and TRBJ1-6; TRBD1 matches 8 bases. The trim removed 1 base at V and 12 bases at J, leaving 14 bases unmatched. The CDR3 is 17 amino acids. Germline CDR1 is KGHSH and CDR2 is LQKENI. CDR3 in DNA: TGTGCCAGCTCACCACGTGGCCGGCCAGAACAGGGGGAACCCCTCCACTTT. As protein: CASSPRGRPEQGEPLHF.

The rearrangement joins TRBV10-3 to TRBJ1-1; unclear D gene. This CDR3 is built from 13 residues. Germline-derived CDR1 and CDR2 are ENHRY and SYGVKD. The ends were cut back, 0 bases at V and 9 bases at J, with 11 bases in the middle. The CDR3 sequence: CAISESNLPQAFF. CDR3 bases: TGTGCCATCAGTGAGTCGAACCTGCCCCAAGCTTTCTTT.

This chain joins TRBV5-1 and TRBJ2-7, with 16 bases lining up with TRBD2. The J segment lost 2 bases and the V segment lost 4 bases, leaving 6 bases of the junction unmatched. Germline CDR1 and CDR2: SGHRS and YFSETQ. The CDR3 covers 17 residues. The CDR3 region has the DNA TGCGCCAGCAGCATGGGACTAGCGGGAGGGATTCCCTACGAGCAGTACTTC. Its protein product is CASSMGLAGGIPYEQYF.

The chain uses TRBV20-1 and TRBJ1-1; perhaps TRBD1 as D (6 bases). V lost 6 bases and J lost 5, with 19 bases in between. The CDR3 consists of 14 residues. Germline V lookup: CDR1 DFQATT, CDR2 SNEGSKA (reference sequence). The CDR3 is CSAPRGVRGTEAFF. The CDR3 DNA reads as TGCAGTGCGCCGCGGGGCGTTAGGGGGACTGAAGCTTTCTTT.

This clonotype occurred a few times. This sequence joins TRBV5-6 and TRBJ2-7; D possibly corresponds to TRBD2 (6 bases). Deletions cut 1 base from V and 2 bases from J, with 10 bases between. The CDR3 totals 14 residues. The germline V gene has CDR1 SGHDT and CDR2 YYEEEE. The CDR3 sequence is CASSLWDWPYEQYF. The CDR3 nucleotides read TGTGCCAGCAGCTTGTGGGACTGGCCCTACGAGCAGTACTTC.

The rearrangement joins TRBV27 to TRBJ2-5; the match to TRBD1 covers 7 bases. Per germline, CDR1 MNHEY and CDR2 SMNVEV (reference sequence). Trimming at V came to 5 bases and at J to 1 base, leaving 4 bases not matched to a gene. The CDR3 spans 14 residues. CDR3 amino acids: CASSPWDSQETQYF. CDR3 bases: TGTGCCAGCAGTCCCTGGGACAGCCAAGAGACCCAGTACTTC.

A remark on this clonotype: At one of its ends the junction is not consistent with the germline gene, which may arise from a read error. CDR3: CASSLPPSGSIDDQYF. CDR3 DNA: TGTGCCAGCAGCTTACCACCTAGCGGGAGTATCGACGACCAGTACTTC. This chain links TRBV7-9 with TRBJ2-7; TRBD2 matches 10 bases. The CDR3 length is 16 residues. Germline lookup yields CDR1 SEHNR and CDR2 FQNEAQ (reference sequence).

The V and J genes are TRBV5-6 and TRBJ2-7; 10 positions agree with TRBD1. J gave up 6 bases and V 3 bases, and 9 bases lay outside the gene matches. Germline-derived CDR1 and CDR2 are SGHDT and YYEEEE. This CDR3 contains 15 residues. CDR3 amino acids: CASSSTGGFPGEQYF. CDR3 in DNA: TGTGCCAGCAGCTCGACAGGGGGCTTCCCTGGCGAGCAGTACTTC. Together with reference TRBV5-6 and TRBJ2-7, the CDR3 gives the full variable domain: DAGVTQSPTHLIKTRGQQVTLRCSPKSGHDTVSWYQQALGQGPQFIFQYYEEEERQRGNFPDRFSGHQFPNYSSELNVNALLLGDSALYLCASSSTGGFPGEQYFGPGTRLTVT.

This clonotype was counted only a few times. The V and J genes are TRBV5-6 and TRBJ1-5; 7 nucleotides align to TRBD1. The ends lost 4 bases at V and 0 bases at J; junction bases unmatched: 7. The CDR3 consists of 16 residues. In germline, CDR1 is SGHDT, CDR2 YYEEEE. The CDR3 nucleotides read TGTGCCAGCAGCGGCTGGGACAGAGATAGCAATCAGCCCCAGCATTTT. Encoded protein: CASSGWDRDSNQPQHF.

This clonotype was detected a few times. J is TRBJ2-3 and V is TRBV12-5; D is ambiguous. The CDR3 is 15 amino acids. Trimming took off 7 bases at V and 2 bases at J, with 16 bases between the two ends. Germline V gene sequence: CDR1 LGHNT, CDR2 FRNRAP. In DNA, the CDR3 is TGTGCTAGTGCCCCACTATCGGCGATCACAGATACGCAGTATTTT. It codes for CASAPLSAITDTQYF.

This clonotype occurred a few times. The J gene is TRBJ2-5, the V gene TRBV25-1; D gene unclear. The germline gives CDR1 MGHDK, CDR2 SYGVNS. V lost 3 bases, J lost 2 bases, and 13 bases lay in between. The CDR3 has 15 amino acids. CDR3 loop: CASSDPGRRQETQYF. CDR3 DNA: TGTGCCAGCAGTGACCCGGGCCGGAGACAAGAGACCCAGTACTTC.

The rearrangement uses TRBV30 and TRBJ1-4; unclear D gene. The CDR3 is 12 residues long. The germline V and J ends were trimmed by 2 bases and 7 bases, with 8 bases remaining between them. Germline V gene lookup returns CDR1 GTSNPN and CDR2 SVGIG (reference sequence). The chain's CDR3 is CAWSSSLEKLFF. In DNA, the CDR3 is TGTGCCTGGAGTTCCAGTCTTGAAAAACTGTTTTTT.

This clonotype was recorded a few times. The chain is built from TRBV14 and TRBJ2-1; TRBD1 or TRBD2 may be the D gene (5 bases each). Germline values: CDR1 SGHDN, CDR2 FVKESK. The CDR3 covers 14 residues. V lost 6 bases and J lost 4, with 13 bases in between. The CDR3 reads CASREGRRYNEQFF. CDR3 nucleotides: TGTGCCAGCAGAGAGGGGCGGAGATACAATGAGCAGTTCTTC.

This clonotype was recorded a few times. The V and J genes are TRBV5-1 and TRBJ2-7; D unresolved. The V gene's germline CDR1 is SGHRS and CDR2 YFSETQ. Trimming took off 0 bases at V and 7 bases at J, with 11 bases between the two ends. CDR3 length equals 13 residues. The CDR3 reads CASSLGTNPEQYF. In DNA, the CDR3 is TGCGCCAGCAGCTTGGGGACGAACCCGGAGCAGTACTTC.

This clonotype was picked up a small number of times. V is TRBV2 and J is TRBJ2-7, with D unresolved. The germline V and J ends were trimmed by 2 bases and 6 bases, with 11 bases remaining between them. CDR1 is SNHLY, CDR2 FYNNEI, per germline. The CDR3 totals 13 residues. Here the CDR3 reads CASSEFIGGEQYF. The CDR3 region has the DNA TGTGCCAGCAGTGAATTTATAGGTGGCGAGCAGTACTTC.

The chain carries TRBV7-2 and TRBJ2-3; D is unresolved. The CDR3 runs to 15 residues. Germline values: CDR1 SGHTA, CDR2 FQGNSA. The germline V and J ends were trimmed by 1 base and 4 bases, with 12 bases remaining between them. The CDR3 reads CASSLESSAPDTQYF. The CDR3 nucleotides read TGTGCCAGCAGCTTAGAATCGAGCGCCCCAGATACGCAGTATTTT.

This clonotype showed up just a few times. A read error may account for a junction end that differs from germline. The chain couples TRBV27 to TRBJ1-2, with D possibly matching TRBD1 (6 bases). Per germline, CDR1 MNHEY and CDR2 SMNVEV (reference sequence). The CDR3 totals 11 residues. The CDR3 nucleotides are TGTGCCAGCAGTGCAGCCGGGACACATTTCTTC. As protein: CASSAAGTHFF.

This clonotype was picked up a small number of times. This rearrangement joins TRBV7-9 to TRBJ2-7, with no clear D. The CDR3 has 14 amino acids. V lost 0 bases and J 2 bases, leaving 8 bases between the germline ends. Germline lookup yields CDR1 SEHNR and CDR2 FQNEAQ (reference sequence). The CDR3 DNA reads as TGTGCCAGCAGCTTAGCGGGATTGACCTACGAGCAGTACTTC. Translation: CASSLAGLTYEQYF.

V usage is TRBV12-3 or TRBV12-4 and J usage is TRBJ2-1; 9 bases align to TRBD1. V gave up 5 bases and J gave up 6 bases; unmatched junction bases: 8. The CDR3 contains 15 residues. The CDR3 loop reads CASSPSGQGTNEQFF. In DNA form, the CDR3 reads TGTGCCAGCAGTCCCTCGGGACAGGGAACCAATGAGCAGTTCTTC.